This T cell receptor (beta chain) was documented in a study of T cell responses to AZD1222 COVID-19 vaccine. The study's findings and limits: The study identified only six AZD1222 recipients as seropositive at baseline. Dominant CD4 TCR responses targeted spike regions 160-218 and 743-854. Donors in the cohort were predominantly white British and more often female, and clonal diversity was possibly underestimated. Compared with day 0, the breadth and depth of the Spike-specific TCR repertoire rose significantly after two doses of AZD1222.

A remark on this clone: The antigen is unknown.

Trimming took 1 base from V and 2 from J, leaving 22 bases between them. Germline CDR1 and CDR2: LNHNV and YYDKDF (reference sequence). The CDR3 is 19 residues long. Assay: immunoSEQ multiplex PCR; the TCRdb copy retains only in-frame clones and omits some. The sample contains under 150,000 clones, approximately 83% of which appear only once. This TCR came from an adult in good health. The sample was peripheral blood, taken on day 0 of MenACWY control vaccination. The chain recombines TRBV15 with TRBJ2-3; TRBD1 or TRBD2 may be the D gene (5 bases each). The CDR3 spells CATSRVGLWGSSATDTQYF. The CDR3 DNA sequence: TGTGCCACCAGCAGAGTCGGCCTCTGGGGGTCTTCAGCCACAGATACGCAGTATTTT.